The present T cell receptor (beta chain) was sequenced within a study of CD8 T cells in Susac syndrome. cDNA came from around 0.54 to 1 ug RNA primed by random hexamers. TCRdb reprocessed the immunoSEQ multiplex PCR reads via MiXCR and lists one record per CDR3 protein. This sample yields about 150,000 distinct CDR3 sequences, of which about 95% are seen a single time; 0.16% belongs to the top ten. Purification of the CD8+ and CD4+ T cells relied on negative isolation, and TEMRA cells underwent FACS enrichment. The germline CDR1 and CDR2 sequences are LNHNV and YYDKDF (reference sequence). The V gene lost 0 bases and the J gene lost 6 bases, with 14 bases spanning the gap. The CDR3 consists of 16 residues.

V is TRBV15 and J is TRBJ1-4; D gene unclear. The sequence was collected from a human donor with Susac syndrome. The sequencing input was CD4+ T cells from PBMCs. The DNA of the CDR3 is TGTGCCACCAGCAGAGATAATGGTAACGGGGATGAAAAACTGTTTTTT. Its translation is CATSRDNGNGDEKLFF.